The next 21 T cell receptor beta chains were all read from a single sample in a study of cytomegalovirus exposure and HLA in healthy donors. The PCR contained 60 Vbeta and 13 Jbeta primers. Here immunoSEQ multiplex PCR was the method, and the copy in TCRdb shows in-frame clones only, minus some. The repertoire holds some 160,000 clones, with 60% to 80% as singletons. Specimen: PBMCs. These receptors were collected from a male donor in good health and CMV-seronegative.

This chain connects TRBV25-1 to TRBJ2-5; D perhaps matches TRBD1 (7 bases). The DNA matches TRBJ2-7 better at its end, which makes the J call doubtful. Germline CDR1 is MGHDK and CDR2 is SYGVNS. The CDR3 extends over 15 amino acids. The DNA for the CDR3 is TGTGCCAGCAGCCCAGGGGGGATAGCCTCCTACGAGCAGTACTTC. It specifies CASSPGGIASYEQYF.

The chain has TRBV7-3 and TRBJ2-5; D perhaps matches TRBD2 (7 bases). V was trimmed by 5 bases and J by 1 base, leaving 17 bases between them. Germline V gene sequence: CDR1 SGHTA, CDR2 FQGTGA. The CDR3 totals 16 residues. CDR3 sequence reads: CASSRGGGRSQETQYF. The CDR3 nucleotides read TGTGCCAGCAGCAGAGGGGGGGGAAGGTCCCAAGAGACCCAGTACTTC.

V and J are TRBV7-8 and TRBJ2-1; no firm D call. V lost 0 bases and J 8 bases, leaving 14 bases between the germline ends. The CDR3 totals 15 residues. Germline V CDR1 and CDR2: SGHVS, FQNEAQ. CDR3 nucleotide sequence: TGTGCCAGCAGCTTAGCGAAAAGAGGCGTGCATGAGCAGTTCTTC. Protein: CASSLAKRGVHEQFF.

The V and J genes are TRBV28 and TRBJ2-7; 11 nucleotides match TRBD1. V shed 5 bases and J 0 bases; nucleotides not matched to a gene: 6. This CDR3 comprises 16 residues. Germline CDR1 is MDHEN and CDR2 is SYDVKM. The CDR3 coding sequence is TGTGCCAGCAGTCAAACCGGGACAGGGGGCTCCTACGAGCAGTACTTC. Protein product: CASSQTGTGGSYEQYF.

For this clone: Other nucleotide sequences in the sample specify the same CDR3. The chain carries TRBV5-1 and TRBJ2-2; D is possibly TRBD1 (5 bases). CDR1 and CDR2 (germline): SGHRS, YFSETQ. This CDR3 spans 14 amino acids. V lost 2 bases to trimming and J lost 1 base, with 6 bases between them. DNA of the CDR3: TGCGCCAGCAGCTTCCAGGGGAACACCGGGGAGCTGTTTTTT. It specifies CASSFQGNTGELFF.

The V gene is TRBV5-1, the J gene TRBJ1-6; 7 nucleotides align to TRBD1. The CDR3 consists of 15 residues. With V trimmed by 0 bases and J by 7 bases, 4 bases remained unmatched. Germline V CDR1 and CDR2: SGHRS, YFSETQ. The CDR3 protein is CASSLAGQLNSPLHF. CDR3 bases: TGCGCCAGCAGCTTGGCGGGACAGCTAAATTCACCCCTCCACTTT.

The chain uses TRBV14 and TRBJ1-4; tentative D call: TRBD1 (5 bases). CDR1 and CDR2 from the germline V gene are SGHDN and FVKESK. V was pared by 4 bases and J by 5 bases, with 11 bases between. The CDR3 runs 14 residues. The CDR3 sequence: CASSPLAGNEKLFF. In DNA, the CDR3 is TGTGCCAGCAGCCCCTTAGCAGGGAATGAAAAACTGTTTTTT.

CDR3 bases: TGCGCCAGCAGTCGAGGGGGGGACAGGGCAAGCTCTGGAAACACCATATATTTT. Its protein product is CASSRGGDRASSGNTIYF. The chain recombines TRBV5-1 with TRBJ1-3, with 9 bases that match TRBD1. Germline values: CDR1 SGHRS, CDR2 YFSETQ. This CDR3 contains 18 residues. Trimming removed 5 bases from V and 0 bases from J; junction bases left unmatched: 12.

This chain connects TRBV27 to TRBJ2-3; TRBD1 is a possible D gene (6 bases). Germline CDR1 and CDR2: MNHEY and SMNVEV (reference sequence). Trimming stripped 6 bases from V and 4 bases from J, with 23 bases between. CDR3 length: 17 residues. The CDR3 sequence is CASRSIGRGSGADTQYF. The CDR3 DNA reads as TGTGCCAGCAGATCGATCGGCAGGGGAAGCGGTGCAGATACGCAGTATTTT.

Here the CDR3 reads CASSLLTAGDHRQFF. CDR3 DNA sequence: TGTGCCAGCAGTTTACTTACAGCGGGAGATCATCGGCAGTTCTTC. The J gene is TRBJ2-1, the V gene TRBV28; 8 bases agree with TRBD2. The CDR3 has 15 residues. V gave up 2 bases and J gave up 12 bases; unmatched junction bases: 12. CDR1 is MDHEN, CDR2 SYDVKM, per germline.

The chain couples TRBV5-8 to TRBJ1-1, with D possibly matching TRBD1 (6 bases). Trimming stripped 4 bases from V and 1 base from J, with 17 bases between. CDR1 is SGHTS, CDR2 YDEGEE, per germline. The CDR3 has 16 amino acids. The CDR3 DNA reads as TGTGCCAGCAGCGCAATATATCGGGGGGCGAACACTGAAGCTTTCTTT. Protein: CASSAIYRGANTEAFF.

J is TRBJ1-5 and V is TRBV19; TRBD1 might be the D (5 bases). Trimming shortened V by 7 bases and J by 5 bases, and 15 bases separated the two germline ends. The CDR3 spans 14 residues. Per the germline V gene, CDR1 is LNHDA and CDR2 is SQIVND (reference sequence). CDR3: CASTGREADQPQHF. The CDR3 nucleotides read TGTGCCAGTACGGGCAGGGAGGCGGATCAGCCCCAGCATTTT.

The chain links TRBV19 to TRBJ1-5, with D maybe TRBD1 (5 bases). The V and J ends lost 9 bases and 2 bases respectively, with 17 bases between them. This CDR3 spans 15 amino acids. Germline lookup yields CDR1 LNHDA and CDR2 SQIVND (reference sequence). The CDR3 spells CARSRRRGCNQPQHF. The CDR3 DNA sequence: TGTGCCAGATCGCGGAGAAGGGGATGCAATCAGCCCCAGCATTTT.

This clone appeared a single time. The V gene is TRBV6-6, the J gene TRBJ1-3; no firm D call. Trimming took 0 bases from V and 1 from J, leaving 10 bases between them. The CDR3 covers 16 residues. Germline-derived CDR1 and CDR2 are MNHNY and SVGAGI (reference sequence). CDR3 loop: CASSYSASVSGNTIYF. In DNA form, the CDR3 reads TGTGCCAGCAGTTACTCCGCATCGGTATCTGGAAACACCATATATTTT.

V and J are TRBV4-2 and TRBJ2-1; 15 positions agree with TRBD2. This CDR3 spans 16 amino acids. V shed 2 bases and J 7 bases; nucleotides not matched to a gene: 3. Germline V CDR1 and CDR2: LGHNA, YNFKEQ. CDR3 bases: TGTGCCAGCAGCCAAAGGACTAGCGGGGGGGGTAATGAGCAGTTCTTC. It is translated as CASSQRTSGGGNEQFF.

The chain has TRBV7-9 and TRBJ1-2; D remains ambiguous. This CDR3 has 12 amino acids. The V gene lost 2 bases and the J gene lost 4 bases, with 5 bases spanning the gap. Germline V lookup: CDR1 SEHNR, CDR2 FQNEAQ (reference sequence). In DNA form, the CDR3 reads TGTGCCAGCAGCTTACAAGCCTATGGCTACACCTTC. It yields the protein CASSLQAYGYTF.

V usage is TRBV15 and J usage is TRBJ2-5, with 13 nucleotides matching TRBD2. With V trimmed by 0 bases and J by 5 bases, 6 bases remained unmatched. CDR1 is LNHNV, CDR2 YYDKDF, per germline (reference sequence). CDR3 length equals 17 residues. CDR3 sequence reads: CATSRDRLAGGYETQYF. CDR3 nucleotide sequence: TGTGCCACCAGCAGAGACCGACTAGCGGGAGGCTACGAGACCCAGTACTTC.

The chain has TRBV7-3 and TRBJ1-2, with 10 bases fitting TRBD1. Germline lookup yields CDR1 SGHTA and CDR2 FQGTGA. The CDR3 extends over 15 amino acids. With 5 bases clipped from V and 0 bases from J, the junction kept 3 bases outside the gene matches. CDR3 in DNA: TGTGCCAGCAGCCCAGGACAGGGGGCTAACTATGGCTACACCTTC. Its translation: CASSPGQGANYGYTF.

The gene calls are TRBV30 and TRBJ2-5, with TRBD2 identical over 10 bases. This CDR3 region has 15 residues. The junction had 10 bases not matched to a gene; V was cut back by 5 bases and J by 4 bases. Germline V lookup: CDR1 GTSNPN, CDR2 SVGIG (reference sequence). As DNA, the CDR3 is TGTGCCTGGGGCCTCCTAAGCGGGAGGGGAGAGACCCAGTACTTC. It is translated as CAWGLLSGRGETQYF.

CDR3 nucleotides: TGCGCCAGCAGCCTACAGGGGATTAGCACAGATACGCAGTATTTT. It translates to CASSLQGISTDTQYF. The chain uses TRBV5-1 and TRBJ2-3; 7 bases map to TRBD1. The CDR3 sequence is 15 residues long. Germline-derived CDR1 and CDR2 are SGHRS and YFSETQ. With V trimmed by 4 bases and J by 0 bases, 5 bases remained unmatched.

V gene TRBV5-1 combines with J gene TRBJ2-3, with D possibly matching TRBD2 (5 bases). The germline V gene encodes CDR1 SGHRS and CDR2 YFSETQ. The CDR3 extends over 16 amino acids. Trimming removed 0 bases at V and 0 bases at J, with 11 bases between. Here the CDR3 DNA reads TGCGCCAGCAGCTTGGAAGACTACCCTAGCACAGATACGCAGTATTTT. Protein: CASSLEDYPSTDTQYF. The whole variable domain, filled in from reference TRBV5-1 and TRBJ2-3, reads KAGVTQTPRYLIKTRGQQVTLSCSPISGHRSVSWYQQTPGQGLQFLFEYFSETQRNKGNFPGRFSGRQFSNSRSEMNVSTLELGDSALYLCASSLEDYPSTDTQYFGPGTRLTVL.